These 4 T cell receptor beta chains came from one sample sequenced in a study of PD-L1 blockade in urothelial cancer. Indicated time point: peripheral blood 6 weeks after treatment start. Produced via immunoSEQ multiplex PCR; TCRdb's table is partial and in-frame only. The sample has approximately 50,000 clones; 88% are singletons. The sample here was PBMCs, taken around atezolizumab (anti-PD-L1) treatment. These receptors were obtained from a man aged 55 to 70 with urothelial cancer.

This clone has just one count. V usage is TRBV4-1 and J usage is TRBJ1-2, with TRBD1 as a possible D gene (6 bases). V was trimmed by 4 bases and J by 1 base, leaving 22 bases between them. The germline V gene encodes CDR1 MGHRA and CDR2 YSYEKL. The CDR3 spans 18 residues. This CDR3 is CASSRAGGGLWGNYGYTF. The CDR3 DNA follows: TGCGCCAGCAGCCGGGCGGGGGGCGGTCTCTGGGGTAACTATGGCTACACCTTC.

Only a few counts were recorded for this clone. The chain carries TRBV28 and TRBJ1-5; D is perhaps TRBD1 (5 bases). The CDR3 is made up of 15 amino acids. V lost 7 bases and J lost 5, with 18 bases in between. CDR1 MDHEN and CDR2 SYDVKM come from the germline V gene. CDR3 loop: CASTPWGGEYQPQHF. CDR3 in DNA: TGTGCCAGCACTCCCTGGGGGGGGGAGTATCAGCCCCAGCATTTT. Using reference TRBV28 and TRBJ1-5 for the parts outside the CDR3, the full variable domain is DVKVTQSSRYLVKRTGEKVFLECVQDMDHENMFWYRQDPGLGLRLIYFSYDVKMKEKGDIPEGYSVSREKKERFSLILESASTNQTSMYLCASTPWGGEYQPQHFGDGTRLSIL.

V gene TRBV5-1 combines with J gene TRBJ1-3; D ambiguous. V lost 1 base to trimming and J lost 0 bases, with 5 bases between them. This CDR3 spans 14 amino acids. From germline, CDR1 is SGHRS and CDR2 YFSETQ. The CDR3, as DNA: TGCGCCAGCAGCTTGTCAGGCTCTGGAAACACCATATATTTT. Protein sequence: CASSLSGSGNTIYF. The variable domain in full, with the rest retrieved from reference TRBV5-1 and TRBJ1-3, is KAGVTQTPRYLIKTRGQQVTLSCSPISGHRSVSWYQQTPGQGLQFLFEYFSETQRNKGNFPGRFSGRQFSNSRSEMNVSTLELGDSALYLCASSLSGSGNTIYFGEGSWLTVV.

This chain uses TRBV15 with TRBJ2-7; D may be TRBD1 (5 bases). Per the germline V gene, CDR1 is LNHNV and CDR2 is YYDKDF (reference sequence). With 2 bases removed from V and 0 bases from J, the gap between germline ends came to 17 bases. The CDR3 runs 17 residues. CDR3 protein: CATSRPNSGLSSYEQYF. CDR3 nucleotide sequence: TGTGCCACCAGCAGACCGAACTCAGGGCTAAGCTCCTACGAGCAGTACTTC.